The entry below gives a single T cell receptor (beta chain) sequence along with its context. In the authors' workflow: Scientists estimated how many nucleated cells there were by amplifying reference gene primers. The method was immunoSEQ multiplex PCR; TCRdb's version includes in-frame clones alone and lacks a portion of them. The V and J calls and clone size are taken from that table; D and trimming were inferred from the DNA. This table holds about 200,000 clones, 80% to 90% found once. The sample is drawn from a study of blood T cell repertoires in COVID-19. Across the study: The United States, Italy and Spain supplied acute and convalescent COVID-19 samples. The analysed material was cDNA or gDNA that came from T cells, B-cell-depleted T cells, or PBMCs.

The CDR3 has 15 amino acids. V was pared by 1 base and J by 1 base, with 2 bases of the junction left unmatched. Germline V gene lookup returns CDR1 SGHAT and CDR2 FQNNGV. The chain recombines TRBV11-2 with TRBJ1-1; 8 positions agree with TRBD1. This clonotype was sampled from a man aged 55 to 70 who had recovered from COVID-19. The sample taken for sequencing was peripheral blood. The CDR3 nucleotides are TGTGCCAGCAGCTTAGCAGGGGGCGGGAACACTGAAGCTTTCTTT. Amino acids: CASSLAGGGNTEAFF.